This T cell receptor (beta chain) was identified during a study of cytomegalovirus exposure and HLA in healthy donors. PCR employed 60 Vbeta and 13 Jbeta primers. This table comes from immunoSEQ multiplex PCR, and its TCRdb copy is limited to in-frame clones, with some not included. The sample holds some 130,000 clones. Per germline, CDR1 MDHEN and CDR2 SYDVKM. There are 14 residues in the CDR3. Trimming pared 3 bases from V and 0 bases from J, leaving 9 bases between. Details on this clone: As yet, its antigen is unknown.

Overall study findings and caveats: Earlier findings revealed that most TCR beta V segments proved productive either about 87% or about 30% of the time.

Participants comprised healthy donors of bone marrow. The receptor was derived from a woman in her 40s in good health and CMV-seropositive. The rearrangement joins TRBV28 to TRBJ2-7, with unresolved D. The sequencing input was PBMCs. As DNA, the CDR3 is TGTGCCAGCAGTTTCCCCAGTGGCTCCTACGAGCAGTACTTC. Residues: CASSFPSGSYEQYF.